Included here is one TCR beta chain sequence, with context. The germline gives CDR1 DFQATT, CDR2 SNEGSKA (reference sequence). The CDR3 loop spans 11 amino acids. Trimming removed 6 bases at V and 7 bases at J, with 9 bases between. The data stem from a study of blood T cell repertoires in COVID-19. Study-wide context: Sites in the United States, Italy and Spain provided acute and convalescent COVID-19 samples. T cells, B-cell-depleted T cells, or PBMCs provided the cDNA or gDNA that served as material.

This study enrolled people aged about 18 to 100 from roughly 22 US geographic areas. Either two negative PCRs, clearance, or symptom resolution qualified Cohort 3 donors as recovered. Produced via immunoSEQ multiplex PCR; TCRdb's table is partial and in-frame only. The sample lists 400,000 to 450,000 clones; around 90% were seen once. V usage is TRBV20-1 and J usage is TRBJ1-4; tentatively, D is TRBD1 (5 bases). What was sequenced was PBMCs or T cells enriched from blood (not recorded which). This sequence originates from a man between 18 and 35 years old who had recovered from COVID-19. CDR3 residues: CSATTGEKLFF. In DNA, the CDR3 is TGCAGTGCCACTACAGGTGAAAAACTGTTTTTT.